This T cell receptor beta chain was obtained from a study of cytomegalovirus exposure and HLA in healthy donors. Study results and caveats: Earlier analysis yielded a pattern in which most TCR beta V segments were productive about 90% or about 30% of the time. Later genetic work tied a missense DCLRE1C variant to beta-chain V and J trimming.

This CDR3 spans 16 amino acids. V was shortened by 3 bases and J by 0 bases, with 12 bases between the two germline ends. Germline lookup yields CDR1 MNHNS and CDR2 SASEGT. Vbeta (60) and Jbeta (13) primers were used in the PCR. Here immunoSEQ multiplex PCR was the method, and the copy in TCRdb shows in-frame clones only, minus some. The table records under 250,000 clones, around 80% of them present only once. With respect to this clone: As yet, its antigen is unknown.

The clonotype was recovered from a boy younger than 18 in good health and CMV-seronegative. The chain uses TRBV6-1 and TRBJ1-5, with unresolved D. Sequenced: PBMCs. The CDR3, as DNA: TGTGCCAGCAGTGATGGAGGCGTCTATAGCAATCAGCCCCAGCATTTT. Translation: CASSDGGVYSNQPQHF.